Listed here is a single T cell receptor (beta chain). The target antigen is unknown. The CDR3 has 13 residues. V dropped 2 bases and J dropped 2 bases, with 7 bases sitting between them. Germline V gives CDR1 SEHNR, CDR2 FQNEAQ (reference sequence). This specimen belongs to a study of blood T cells in healthy people across ages. Notes on the study in general: There were more naive CD4+ cells and higher diversity in long-lived donors than in aged donors. Samples with more naive T cells showed higher observed beta diversity.

Drawn from each donor were 8.5 to 10 milliliters of peripheral blood. Each sample yielded at least 5 micrograms of PBMC total RNA. The use of a sample-barcoded 5' primer and a J-beta primer mix characterized a second PCR of roughly 7 to 11 cycles. MiXCR, run by TCRdb on the 5' RACE reads, gives a single entry per CDR3 protein. The sample has about 970,000 distinct CDR3 sequences, roughly 47% seen once; the top ten hold about 22%. Source material: blood. The TCR originated in an older woman in good health. The V gene is TRBV7-9, the J gene TRBJ2-7, with unresolved D. CDR3 in DNA: TGTGCCAGCAGCTTACCGGGTGCCTACGAGCAGTACTTC. Residues: CASSLPGAYEQYF.